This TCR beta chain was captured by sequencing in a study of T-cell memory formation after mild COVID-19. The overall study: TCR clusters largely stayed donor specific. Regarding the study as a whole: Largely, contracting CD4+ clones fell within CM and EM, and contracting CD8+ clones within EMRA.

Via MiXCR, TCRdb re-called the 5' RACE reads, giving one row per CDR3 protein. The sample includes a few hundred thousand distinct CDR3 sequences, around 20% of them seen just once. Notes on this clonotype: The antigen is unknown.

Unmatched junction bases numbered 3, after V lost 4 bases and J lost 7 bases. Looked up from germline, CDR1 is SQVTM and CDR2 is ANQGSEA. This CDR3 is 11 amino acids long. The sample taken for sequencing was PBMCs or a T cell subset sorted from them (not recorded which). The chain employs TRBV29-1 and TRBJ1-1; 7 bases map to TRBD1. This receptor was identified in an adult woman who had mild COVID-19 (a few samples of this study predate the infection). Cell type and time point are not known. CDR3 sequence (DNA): TGCAGCGTTGGGCAGGGGGGTGAAGCTTTCTTT. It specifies CSVGQGGEAFF.